The entry below describes one T cell receptor beta chain. No antigen is known for it. The germline gene is not matched at one end of the junction; a read error may be the cause. From the reads, TCRdb called clonotypes with MiXCR, one entry per CDR3 protein. The repertoire consists of 150,000 or so distinct CDR3 sequences, with about 6% occurring once and the leading ten covering 15% to 20%. The sample is drawn from a study of T cell repertoires in cytomegalovirus infection. Study background: Public TCR beta signatures indicated both CMV infection and matching HLA type. Overall study findings and caveats: The study found HLA-C-restricted CMV-specific TCR beta clonotypes dominating the ex vivo response. Cumulative frequency (of public TCR beta family members) identified carriers of CMV plus the relevant HLA.

The CDR3 covers 15 residues. CDR1 and CDR2 (germline): MGHRA, YSYEKL. This sequence joins TRBV4-1 and TRBJ2-1; 13 bases align to TRBD2. The source material was PBMCs. This clonotype originated in a human donor in good health (CMV status not recorded). Some clones in this sample may be carry-over from other donors' samples. DNA of the CDR3: TGTGCCAGCAGCCAACTAGCGGGGGGGCCAAATGAGCAGTTCTTC. Amino acids: CASSQLAGGPNEQFF.